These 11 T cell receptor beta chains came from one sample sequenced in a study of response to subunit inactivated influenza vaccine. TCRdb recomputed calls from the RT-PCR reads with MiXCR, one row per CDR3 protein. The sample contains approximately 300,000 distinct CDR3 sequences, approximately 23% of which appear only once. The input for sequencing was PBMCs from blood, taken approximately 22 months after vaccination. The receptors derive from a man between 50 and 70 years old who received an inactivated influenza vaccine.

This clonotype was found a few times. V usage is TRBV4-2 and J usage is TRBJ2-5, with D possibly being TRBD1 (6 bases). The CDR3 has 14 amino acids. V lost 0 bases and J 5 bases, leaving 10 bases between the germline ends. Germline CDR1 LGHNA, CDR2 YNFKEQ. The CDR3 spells CASSQDPRGETQYF. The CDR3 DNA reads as TGTGCCAGCAGCCAAGATCCCAGGGGTGAGACCCAGTACTTC.

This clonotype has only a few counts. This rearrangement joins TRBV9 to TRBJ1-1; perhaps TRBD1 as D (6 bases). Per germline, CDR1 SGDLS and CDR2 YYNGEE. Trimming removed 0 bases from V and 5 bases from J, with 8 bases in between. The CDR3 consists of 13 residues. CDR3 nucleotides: TGTGCCAGCAGCGTAGCTGACAGGACTGAAGCTTTCTTT. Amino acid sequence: CASSVADRTEAFF.

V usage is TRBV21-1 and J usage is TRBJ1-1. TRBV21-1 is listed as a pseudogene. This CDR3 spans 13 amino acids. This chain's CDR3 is CASSQGVATEAFF. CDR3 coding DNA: TGTGCCAGCAGCCAGGGAGTGGCCACTGAAGCTTTCTTT.

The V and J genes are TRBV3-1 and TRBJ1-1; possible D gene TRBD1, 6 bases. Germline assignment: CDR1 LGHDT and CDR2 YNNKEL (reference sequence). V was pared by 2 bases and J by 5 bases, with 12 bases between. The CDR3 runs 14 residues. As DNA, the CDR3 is TGTGCCAGCAGCCAATCAGGGGCTCGGACTGAAGCTTTCTTT. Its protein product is CASSQSGARTEAFF.

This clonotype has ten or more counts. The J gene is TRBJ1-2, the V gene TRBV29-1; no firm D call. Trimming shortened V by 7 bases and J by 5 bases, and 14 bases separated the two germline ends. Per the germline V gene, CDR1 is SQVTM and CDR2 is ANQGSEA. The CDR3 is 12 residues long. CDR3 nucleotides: TGCAGCGCCCAGACCGAACTATATGGCTACACCTTC. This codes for CSAQTELYGYTF.

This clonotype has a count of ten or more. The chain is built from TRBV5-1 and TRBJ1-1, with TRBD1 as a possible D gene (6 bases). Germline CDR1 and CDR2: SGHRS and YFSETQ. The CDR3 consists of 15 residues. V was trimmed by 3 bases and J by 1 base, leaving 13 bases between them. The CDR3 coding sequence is TGCGCCAGCAGCTCGAGGACAGACCAGAACACTGAAGCTTTCTTT. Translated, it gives CASSSRTDQNTEAFF.

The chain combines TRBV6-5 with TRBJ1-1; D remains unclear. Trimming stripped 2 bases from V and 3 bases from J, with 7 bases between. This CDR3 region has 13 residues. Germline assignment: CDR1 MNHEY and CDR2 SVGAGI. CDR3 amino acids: CASSYGQDTEAFF. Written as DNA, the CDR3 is TGTGCCAGCAGTTACGGGCAGGACACTGAAGCTTTCTTT.

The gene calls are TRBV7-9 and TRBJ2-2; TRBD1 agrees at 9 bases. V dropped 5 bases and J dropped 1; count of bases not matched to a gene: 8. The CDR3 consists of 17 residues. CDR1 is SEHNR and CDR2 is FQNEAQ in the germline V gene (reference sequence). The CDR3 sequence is CASSLSPGQGNTGELFF. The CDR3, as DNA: TGTGCCAGCAGCCTGAGCCCGGGACAGGGGAACACCGGGGAGCTGTTTTTT.

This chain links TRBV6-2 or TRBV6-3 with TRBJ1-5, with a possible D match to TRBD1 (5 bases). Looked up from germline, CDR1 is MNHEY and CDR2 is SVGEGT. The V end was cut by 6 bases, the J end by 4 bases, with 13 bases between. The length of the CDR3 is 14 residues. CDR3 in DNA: TGTGCCAGCAGGCTGGACGGGGGGAATCAGCCCCAGCATTTT. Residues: CASRLDGGNQPQHF.

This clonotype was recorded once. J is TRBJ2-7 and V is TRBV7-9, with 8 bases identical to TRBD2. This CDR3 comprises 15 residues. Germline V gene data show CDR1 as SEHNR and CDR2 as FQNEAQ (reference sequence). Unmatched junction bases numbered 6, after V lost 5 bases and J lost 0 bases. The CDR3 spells CASSHPGTSSYEQYF. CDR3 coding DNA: TGTGCCAGCAGCCATCCCGGGACTAGCTCCTACGAGCAGTACTTC.

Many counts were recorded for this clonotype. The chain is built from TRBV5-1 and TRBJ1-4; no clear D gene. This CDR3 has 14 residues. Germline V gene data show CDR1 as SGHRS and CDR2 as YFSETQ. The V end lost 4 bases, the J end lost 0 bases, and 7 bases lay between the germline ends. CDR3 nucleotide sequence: TGCGCCAGCAGCCTGACATCAACTAATGAAAAACTGTTTTTT. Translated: CASSLTSTNEKLFF.